This passage covers 26 T cell receptor beta chains from one sample sequenced in a study of brain metastases from non-small cell lung cancer. Some clones are missing from TCRdb's copy, which holds only in-frame ones; the method was immunoSEQ multiplex PCR. The sample carries approximately 3,000 clones, under 80% recorded once. Specimen: primary lung tumor tissue. All receptors come from a donor aged 40 or over with non-small cell lung cancer.

This chain's CDR3 is CASSPPEGYEAFF. As DNA, the CDR3 is TGTGCCAGCTCACCACCCGAGGGGTATGAAGCTTTCTTT. The chain is built from TRBV18 and TRBJ1-1; a weak D match, TRBD1 (5 bases). V was pared by 0 bases and J by 7 bases, with 9 bases between. CDR3 length equals 13 residues. Per germline, CDR1 KGHSH and CDR2 LQKENI. Combining the CDR3 with reference TRBV18 and TRBJ1-1 gives the whole variable domain NAGVMQNPRHLVRRRGQEARLRCSPMKGHSHVYWYRQLPEEGLKFMVYLQKENIIDESGMPKERFSAEFPKEGPSILRIQQVVRGDSAAYFCASSPPEGYEAFFGQGTRLTVV.

This chain connects TRBV5-1 to TRBJ2-1; no reliable D call. The CDR3 consists of 12 residues. Per the germline V gene, CDR1 is SGHRS and CDR2 is YFSETQ. V gave up 1 base and J gave up 12 bases, with 11 bases separating them. The CDR3 region is CASSLSEVRQFF. In nucleotides, the CDR3 is TGCGCCAGCAGCTTGTCTGAAGTCAGGCAGTTCTTC.

The J gene is TRBJ2-2, the V gene TRBV6-6; D might be TRBD1 (5 bases). Germline V CDR1 and CDR2: MNHNY, SVGAGI (reference sequence). This CDR3 has 14 residues. Trimming pared 5 bases from V and 2 bases from J, leaving 9 bases between. For the CDR3, the DNA is TGTGCCAGCAGTCAACAGGCTAACACCGGGGAGCTGTTTTTT. Residues: CASSQQANTGELFF.

V is TRBV13 and J is TRBJ2-2; the D is unclear. Germline lookup yields CDR1 PRHDT and CDR2 FYEKMQ (reference sequence). The CDR3 length is 14 residues. The V gene lost 3 bases and the J gene lost 1 base, with 6 bases spanning the gap. CDR3 bases: TGTGCCAGCAGCTTTTGGGAGAACACCGGGGAGCTGTTTTTT. It encodes CASSFWENTGELFF.

The chain uses TRBV7-8 and TRBJ2-7; perhaps TRBD2 as D (7 bases). This CDR3 spans 13 amino acids. Germline V gene lookup returns CDR1 SGHVS and CDR2 FQNEAQ. Between the trimmed V and J ends, which lost 5 bases and 6 bases, there was a span of 14 bases. The CDR3 DNA is TGTGCCAGCAGCGGGGGGGCCGCCGGCGAGCAGTACTTC. Protein product: CASSGGAAGEQYF.

This clone has a handful of counts. This sequence joins TRBV3-1 (or the pseudogene TRBV3-2) and TRBJ2-1, with D tentatively TRBD2 (6 bases). V shed 4 bases and J shed 3 bases, with 10 bases lying between them. Per germline, CDR1 LGHDT and CDR2 YNNKEL (reference sequence). This CDR3 has 14 amino acids. As DNA, the CDR3 is TGTGCCAGCAGCCTATTCGGGGGCTACAATGAGCAGTTCTTC. Residues: CASSLFGGYNEQFF.

The chain has TRBV18 and TRBJ2-3; 8 bases match TRBD1. CDR1 and CDR2 (germline): KGHSH, LQKENI. The CDR3 has 16 amino acids. The ends lost 4 bases at V and 2 bases at J; junction bases unmatched: 8. The CDR3 sequence: CASSQLTGADTDTQYF. In nucleotides, the CDR3 is TGTGCCAGCTCACAGTTGACAGGGGCGGACACAGATACGCAGTATTTT.

V is TRBV6-5 and J is TRBJ2-7; possible D gene TRBD1, 5 bases. The germline V gene encodes CDR1 MNHEY and CDR2 SVGAGI. The V gene lost 2 bases and the J gene lost 6 bases, with 11 bases spanning the gap. This CDR3 comprises 13 residues. CDR3 bases: TGTGCCAGCAGTTACACCCCTGACAGCGAGCAGTACTTC. Its protein product is CASSYTPDSEQYF.

The rearrangement uses TRBV11-2 and TRBJ1-4, with D unresolved. The germline V gene has CDR1 SGHAT and CDR2 FQNNGV. The CDR3 runs 15 residues. Trimming stripped 2 bases from V and 2 bases from J, with 9 bases between. The CDR3, as DNA: TGTGCCAGCAGCTTATCAACGGGGACTAATGAAAAACTGTTTTTT. Translation gives CASSLSTGTNEKLFF.

V and J are TRBV27 and TRBJ2-3; D is uncertain. Germline assignment: CDR1 MNHEY and CDR2 SMNVEV (reference sequence). The V end was cut by 6 bases, the J end by 8 bases, with 21 bases between. There are 15 residues in the CDR3. This chain's CDR3 is CASRPSPPALGTQYF. The CDR3 DNA reads as TGTGCCAGCAGGCCTAGTCCCCCAGCTTTGGGTACGCAGTATTTT.

This clone was detected only a few times. The rearrangement links TRBV27 to TRBJ1-3, with D unresolved. V lost 0 bases and J lost 0, with 6 bases in between. Germline values: CDR1 MNHEY, CDR2 SMNVEV (reference sequence). The CDR3 is 15 residues long. The DNA for the CDR3 is TGTGCCAGCAGTTTATCGGCGGACTCTGGAAACACCATATATTTT. This encodes CASSLSADSGNTIYF.

The chain carries TRBV7-6 and TRBJ2-7; D is possibly TRBD2 (5 bases). V lost 1 base, J lost 3 bases, and 13 bases lay in between. CDR3 length: 15 residues. Germline CDR1 SGHVS, CDR2 FNYEAQ. CDR3 bases: TGTGCCAGCAGCTTAGGCCTCGGGAAGAACTACGAGCAGTACTTC. Translated, it gives CASSLGLGKNYEQYF.

The V call is TRBV11-3, the J call TRBJ2-1; D is undetermined. Germline-derived CDR1 and CDR2 are SGHNT and YENEEA. V was clipped by 8 bases and J by 10 bases, with 15 bases between them. The CDR3 is made up of 12 amino acids. The CDR3 spells CASREPGGEQFF. The CDR3 DNA reads TGTGCCAGCCGAGAACCCGGTGGGGAGCAGTTCTTC.

This clone occurred once. The V call is TRBV6-1, the J call TRBJ1-1; TRBD1 aligns across 8 bases. The CDR3 extends over 15 amino acids. Germline V gene data show CDR1 as MNHNS and CDR2 as SASEGT. V was clipped by 3 bases and J by 6 bases; unmatched bases: 9. CDR3 DNA sequence: TGTGCCAGCAGTGATTTCCAGGGGGCGTTCGCTGAAGCTTTCTTT. Translating gives CASSDFQGAFAEAFF.

The chain uses TRBV7-3 and TRBJ1-2; possibly TRBD1 for D (5 bases). The CDR3 length is 14 residues. Germline values: CDR1 SGHTA, CDR2 FQGTGA. V shed 3 bases and J shed 7 bases, with 15 bases lying between them. The chain's CDR3 is CASSFQGGEGGYTF. The CDR3 DNA reads as TGTGCCAGCAGCTTTCAGGGAGGGGAAGGTGGCTACACCTTC.

This clone was seen a handful of times. The V gene is TRBV5-8, the J gene TRBJ1-2, with TRBD1 as a possible D gene (5 bases). Trimming pared 2 bases from V and 3 bases from J, leaving 23 bases between. Germline values: CDR1 SGHTS, CDR2 YDEGEE. The CDR3 runs to 18 residues. CDR3 sequence: CASSFGGLGFSGHYGYTF. In DNA form, the CDR3 reads TGTGCCAGCAGCTTCGGGGGATTGGGGTTTTCAGGGCACTATGGCTACACCTTC. Full variable domain (remainder filled in from reference TRBV5-8 and TRBJ1-2): EAGVTQSPTHLIKTRGQQATLRCSPISGHTSVYWYQQALGLGLQFLLWYDEGEERNRGNFPPRFSGRQFPNYSSELNVNALELEDSALYLCASSFGGLGFSGHYGYTFGSGTRLTVV.

About this clone itself: Other nucleotide sequences in the sample specify the same CDR3. V usage is TRBV9 and J usage is TRBJ2-1; 12 bases are a match to TRBD2. V lost 3 bases to trimming and J lost 4 bases; unmatched junction nucleotides: 2. CDR1 is SGDLS and CDR2 is YYNGEE in the germline V gene. The CDR3 runs to 15 residues. CDR3 residues: CASSATSGGYNEQFF. CDR3 in DNA: TGTGCCAGCAGCGCGACTAGCGGGGGTTACAATGAGCAGTTCTTC.

This chain links TRBV19 with TRBJ2-2; D is ambiguous. This CDR3 is 14 amino acids long. The V gene's germline CDR1 is LNHDA and CDR2 SQIVND (reference sequence). V lost 8 bases and J lost 7, with 17 bases in between. CDR3 in amino acids: CASQSSSIFGELFF. The CDR3 nucleotides read TGTGCCAGTCAAAGTTCTAGTATATTCGGGGAGCTGTTTTTT.

About this clone: A read error is possible here, since a much larger clone lies one base away. The same CDR3 can be traced to other DNA sequences in this sample. The rearrangement uses TRBV6-5 and TRBJ2-7, with a possible D match to TRBD1 (6 bases). The CDR3 runs to 14 residues. In germline, CDR1 is MNHEY, CDR2 SVGAGI. CDR3 in DNA: TGTGCCAGTAGTTACGGGGACATTGCAGACGAGCAGTACTTC. Protein: CASSYGDIADEQYF.

Worth noting for this clone: The junction departs from the called germline gene at one end, perhaps through a read error. In the same sample, other DNA sequences code for this CDR3. The rearrangement links TRBV28 to TRBJ1-4, with unresolved D. CDR1 MDHEN and CDR2 SYDVKM come from the germline V gene. CDR3 size: 11 residues. In DNA form, the CDR3 reads TGTGCCAGCAGCCCTAATGAAAAATTGTTTTTT. It encodes CASSPNEKLFF.

With respect to this clone: A much larger clone sits a single nucleotide away, making a read error possible. This sample also contains other DNA sequences that code for the same CDR3. This chain links TRBV10-1 with TRBJ2-7, with D tentatively TRBD1 (5 bases). The germline V gene has CDR1 WNHNN and CDR2 SYGVQD (reference sequence). CDR3 length: 15 amino acids. In DNA, the CDR3 is TGCGCCAGCAGTGAAGGGGCCGACACTAACTACGAGCAGTATTTC. It codes for CASSEGADTNYEQYF.

With regard to this clone: The junction departs from germline at one end; a sequencing error may be responsible. The chain employs TRBV10-3 and TRBJ1-2; weak D call: TRBD1 (5 bases). Germline-derived CDR1 and CDR2 are ENHRY and SYGVKD. This CDR3 spans 15 amino acids. CDR3 sequence reads: CAISDKGGRDYGYTF. DNA for the CDR3: TGTGCCATCAGTGATAAGGGAGGGAGGGACTATGGCTACACTTTC.

This clone was seen once. V is TRBV18 and J is TRBJ1-5; D unclear. Trimming took off 2 bases at V and 0 bases at J, with 8 bases between the two ends. In germline, CDR1 is KGHSH, CDR2 LQKENI. The CDR3 is made up of 15 amino acids. CDR3 loop: CASSPEGNSNQPQHF. CDR3 sequence (DNA): TGTGCCAGCTCACCAGAGGGAAATAGCAATCAGCCCCAGCATTTT.

V is TRBV6-1 and J is TRBJ1-1, with TRBD1 as a possible D gene (6 bases). V was clipped by 2 bases and J by 3 bases, with 13 bases between them. This CDR3 region has 15 residues. Germline CDR1 and CDR2: MNHNS and SASEGT. Here the CDR3 DNA reads TGTGCCAGCAGTGAATTACAGGGAGTTTACACTGAAGCTTTCTTT. As protein: CASSELQGVYTEAFF.

The rearrangement joins TRBV3-1 (or the pseudogene TRBV3-2) to TRBJ2-5; 7 positions match TRBD1. V lost 0 bases and J lost 0; bases outside the gene matches: 13. Germline CDR1 and CDR2: LGHDT and YNNKEL (reference sequence). CDR3 length: 19 amino acids. The CDR3 reads CASSQEFYWDSRYQETQYF. DNA for the CDR3: TGTGCCAGCAGCCAAGAGTTCTATTGGGACAGCCGGTACCAAGAGACCCAGTACTTC.

The gene calls are TRBV4-1 and TRBJ1-5; 10 bases line up with TRBD1. Germline trimming cut 3 bases from V and 7 bases from J; bases unmatched to any gene: 6. Germline CDR1 MGHRA, CDR2 YSYEKL. This CDR3 has 15 amino acids. The CDR3 DNA is TGCGCCAGCAGCCAGGTCGGACAGGGGGTCCAGCCCCAGCATTTT. It encodes CASSQVGQGVQPQHF.